Shown below are 32 T cell receptor beta chains from a single sample sequenced in a study of T cell responses to AZD1222 COVID-19 vaccine. Only in-frame clones appear in the TCRdb table, and some are missing; sequencing was by immunoSEQ multiplex PCR. The sample yields around 130,000 clones, 70% to 90% seen once. The sequencing here drew on peripheral blood, taken on day 0 of AZD1222 vaccination. Receptors were obtained from an adult in good health.

This clone was picked up one time. This chain joins TRBV7-3 and TRBJ2-2, with D perhaps being TRBD1 or TRBD2 (6 bases each). The CDR3 extends over 15 amino acids. V shed 2 bases and J shed 6 bases, with 13 bases lying between them. The V gene's germline CDR1 is SGHTA and CDR2 FQGTGA. The CDR3: CASSLETGAAGELFF. The CDR3 DNA is TGTGCCAGCAGCTTAGAAACGGGGGCGGCCGGGGAGCTGTTTTTT.

The chain carries TRBV18 and TRBJ2-2, with 10 bases that match TRBD2. The germline CDR1 and CDR2 sequences are KGHSH and LQKENI. The CDR3 totals 16 residues. J lost 2 bases, V lost 6 bases, and 6 bases had no gene match. Here the CDR3 DNA reads TGTGCCAGCTCCCTTCGGACTAGCGGTAACACCGGGGAGCTGTTTTTT. Its protein is CASSLRTSGNTGELFF.

The V call is TRBV28, the J call TRBJ1-6; 7 nucleotides match TRBD1. The CDR3 extends over 14 amino acids. Germline V gene data show CDR1 as MDHEN and CDR2 as SYDVKM. V was pared by 3 bases and J by 8 bases, with 4 bases of the junction left unmatched. CDR3 bases: TGTGCCAGCAGTTTCGGGACAGTGGATTCACCCCTCCACTTT. Translation: CASSFGTVDSPLHF. Full variable domain (outside the CDR3, taken from reference TRBV28 and TRBJ1-6): DVKVTQSSRYLVKRTGEKVFLECVQDMDHENMFWYRQDPGLGLRLIYFSYDVKMKEKGDIPEGYSVSREKKERFSLILESASTNQTSMYLCASSFGTVDSPLHFGNGTRLTVT.

This chain connects TRBV21-1 to TRBJ2-7; TRBD1 is taken as the D call from the table, unchecked against the DNA. TRBV21-1 is a pseudogene segment. This CDR3 is built from 16 residues. The CDR3 region is CASSKRLTGPPYEQYF. The CDR3, as DNA: TGTGCCAGCAGCAAAAGGTTGACAGGGCCCCCCTACGAGCAGTACTTC.

The CDR3 spells CASSLQGSPLHF. The CDR3 DNA sequence: TGCGCCAGCAGCTTGCAGGGTTCACCCCTCCACTTT. The genes are TRBV5-1 and TRBJ1-6; the D gene is possibly TRBD1 (5 bases). The CDR3 is 12 residues long. Germline V gene data show CDR1 as SGHRS and CDR2 as YFSETQ. Trimming cost V 1 base and J 9 bases, with 5 bases left between them. Full variable domain (missing parts from reference TRBV5-1 and TRBJ1-6): KAGVTQTPRYLIKTRGQQVTLSCSPISGHRSVSWYQQTPGQGLQFLFEYFSETQRNKGNFPGRFSGRQFSNSRSEMNVSTLELGDSALYLCASSLQGSPLHFGNGTRLTVT.

The chain combines TRBV3-1 (or the pseudogene TRBV3-2) with TRBJ1-1; maybe TRBD1 (6 bases). Germline V lookup: CDR1 LGHDT, CDR2 YNNKEL (reference sequence). This CDR3 comprises 15 residues. The V end was cut by 4 bases, the J end by 0 bases, with 12 bases between. The CDR3 here is CASSPGAGMNTEAFF. CDR3 bases: TGTGCCAGCAGCCCAGGGGCGGGGATGAACACTGAAGCTTTCTTT.

The V call is TRBV5-8, the J call TRBJ1-5; D not resolved. This CDR3 has 12 amino acids. V was trimmed by 4 bases and J by 13 bases, leaving 15 bases between them. Germline CDR1 and CDR2: SGHTS and YDEGEE. The CDR3 DNA reads TGTGCCAGCAGCCTGCGTTGGGATGAACAGCATTTT. This translates into CASSLRWDEQHF.

There are a few counts of this clone. The V and J genes are TRBV6-5 and TRBJ2-7, with 9 bases fitting TRBD1. CDR3 size: 14 residues. Germline CDR1 MNHEY, CDR2 SVGAGI. V lost 5 bases to trimming and J lost 5 bases; unmatched junction nucleotides: 7. As DNA, the CDR3 is TGTGCCAGCAGTCCAGACAGGGGGGCCCACGAGCAGTACTTC. The encoded protein is CASSPDRGAHEQYF.

This chain links TRBV29-1 with TRBJ2-1; maybe TRBD2 (5 bases). This CDR3 spans 13 amino acids. Trimming shortened V by 7 bases and J by 7 bases, and 17 bases separated the two germline ends. Looked up from germline, CDR1 is SQVTM and CDR2 is ANQGSEA. This chain's CDR3 is CSAPGTVGNEQFF. The CDR3 bases are TGCAGCGCTCCGGGAACCGTCGGTAATGAGCAGTTCTTC.

This rearrangement joins TRBV7-2 to TRBJ2-3; possibly TRBD1 for D (6 bases). Trimming took off 6 bases at V and 4 bases at J, with 14 bases between the two ends. CDR1 is SGHTA, CDR2 FQGNSA, per germline. The CDR3 runs 14 residues. This chain's CDR3 is CASSRDRRSDTQYF. The CDR3 region has the DNA TGTGCCAGCAGTCGAGACAGGAGATCAGATACGCAGTATTTT.

The gene calls are TRBV28 and TRBJ2-7; 9 bases align to TRBD1. The germline V gene has CDR1 MDHEN and CDR2 SYDVKM. The CDR3 consists of 15 residues. V gave up 2 bases and J gave up 7 bases; unmatched junction bases: 9. CDR3 in DNA: TGTGCCAGCAGTTTAACGGGACAGGGAAGTTGGGAGCAGTACTTC. It specifies CASSLTGQGSWEQYF.

This chain connects TRBV10-1 to TRBJ2-7, with a tentative D call TRBD2 (6 bases). The CDR3 has 10 amino acids. Germline CDR1 is WNHNN and CDR2 is SYGVQD (reference sequence). The V end lost 9 bases, the J end lost 7 bases, and 10 bases lay between the germline ends. The CDR3 here is CASLAWEQYF. CDR3 bases: TGCGCCAGTCTAGCGTGGGAGCAGTACTTC.

The chain carries TRBV7-9 and TRBJ1-1; the D is unclear. This CDR3 has 13 residues. Germline-derived CDR1 and CDR2 are SEHNR and FQNEAQ (reference sequence). Trimming took 2 bases from V and 6 from J, leaving 10 bases between them. The CDR3: CASSLPAWAEAFF. The CDR3 DNA follows: TGTGCCAGCAGCTTACCCGCTTGGGCTGAAGCTTTCTTT.

V is TRBV7-6 and J is TRBJ2-1; tentatively, D is TRBD1 (5 bases). V was shortened by 0 bases and J by 5 bases, with 8 bases between the two germline ends. Germline V lookup: CDR1 SGHVS, CDR2 FNYEAQ. The CDR3 is 14 amino acids. Here the CDR3 DNA reads TGTGCCAGCAGCTTAGCGTCGACAGACAATGAGCAGTTCTTC. Translated: CASSLASTDNEQFF.

The chain employs TRBV4-1 and TRBJ2-2; D remains unclear. From germline, CDR1 is MGHRA and CDR2 YSYEKL. The CDR3 is made up of 17 amino acids. With 0 bases removed from V and 0 bases from J, the gap between germline ends came to 11 bases. CDR3 in amino acids: CASSQDRVIANTGELFF. CDR3 in DNA: TGCGCCAGCAGCCAAGATCGGGTGATCGCGAACACCGGGGAGCTGTTTTTT.

This rearrangement joins TRBV9 to TRBJ2-1, with 8 bases fitting TRBD1. CDR3 size: 15 residues. With V trimmed by 0 bases and J by 8 bases, 7 bases remained unmatched. From germline, CDR1 is SGDLS and CDR2 YYNGEE. The CDR3 protein is CASSVEGQGPDEQFF. CDR3 nucleotides: TGTGCCAGCAGCGTAGAAGGACAGGGTCCCGATGAGCAGTTCTTC.

The chain links TRBV10-2 to TRBJ2-3; no firm D call. Germline CDR1 reads WSHSY; CDR2 reads SAAADI. Deletions cut 10 bases from V and 0 bases from J, with 14 bases between. The CDR3 contains 14 residues. In nucleotides, the CDR3 is TGCGCCACCGTCCAAGGTCATAGCACAGATACGCAGTATTTT. This gives the protein CATVQGHSTDTQYF.

The rearrangement joins TRBV7-3 to TRBJ2-5; D unclear. CDR3 size: 17 residues. Germline CDR1 reads SGHTA; CDR2 reads FQGTGA. The V end was cut by 0 bases, the J end by 2 bases, with 16 bases between. The CDR3 coding sequence is TGTGCCAGCAGCTTAACCGGACCCGTTTACGGGCAAGAGACCCAGTACTTC. It translates to CASSLTGPVYGQETQYF. Full variable domain (remainder filled in from reference TRBV7-3 and TRBJ2-5): GAGVSQTPSNKVTEKGKYVELRCDPISGHTALYWYRQSLGQGPEFLIYFQGTGAADDSGLPNDRFFAVRPEGSVSTLKIQRTERGDSAVYLCASSLTGPVYGQETQYFGPGTRLLVL.

The CDR3 reads CASSEWGDLQPQHF. CDR3 sequence (DNA): TGTGCCAGCAGCGAGTGGGGGGATCTTCAGCCCCAGCATTTT. This chain links TRBV5-6 with TRBJ1-5, with D possibly TRBD1 on 5 matching bases. The germline gives CDR1 SGHDT, CDR2 YYEEEE. The V gene lost 4 bases and the J gene lost 6 bases, with 14 bases spanning the gap. The CDR3 sequence is 14 residues long.

The rearrangement links TRBV9 to TRBJ1-1; D ambiguous. The germline V gene has CDR1 SGDLS and CDR2 YYNGEE. The CDR3 loop spans 15 amino acids. The germline V and J ends were trimmed by 4 bases and 4 bases, with 17 bases remaining between them. CDR3: CASSLSPSIGTEAFF. The CDR3 region has the DNA TGTGCCAGCAGCTTATCCCCCAGTATTGGCACTGAAGCTTTCTTT.

The chain uses TRBV12-5 and TRBJ1-3, with a weak D call TRBD1 (5 bases). The V and J ends lost 7 bases and 3 bases respectively, with 10 bases between them. The CDR3 length is 13 residues. Germline values: CDR1 LGHNT, CDR2 FRNRAP. CDR3 protein: CASARDLGNTIYF. The CDR3 DNA follows: TGTGCTAGTGCCCGGGACCTTGGAAACACCATATATTTT.

This clone was seen once. V and J are TRBV7-8 and TRBJ2-1, with D uncertain. Trimming took 7 bases from V and 0 from J, leaving 19 bases between them. Per germline, CDR1 SGHVS and CDR2 FQNEAQ. This CDR3 is built from 17 residues. CDR3 in DNA: TGTGCCAGCACCTTTCTCCGAGCAGAATACTCCTACAATGAGCAGTTCTTC. Translated: CASTFLRAEYSYNEQFF.

This CDR3 is CASSRTPTDTQYF. CDR3 sequence (DNA): TGCGCCAGCAGCCGGACACCCACAGATACGCAGTATTTT. The chain carries TRBV5-1 and TRBJ2-3; weak D call: TRBD1 (5 bases). Trimming pared 4 bases from V and 2 bases from J, leaving 8 bases between. Germline-derived CDR1 and CDR2 are SGHRS and YFSETQ. The CDR3 is 13 residues long.

The chain joins TRBV6-1 to TRBJ2-1; no definite D call. The length of the CDR3 is 13 residues. V was trimmed by 2 bases and J by 8 bases, leaving 10 bases between them. Germline V gives CDR1 MNHNS, CDR2 SASEGT. The CDR3 DNA follows: TGTGCCAGCAGTGAAATTTGGTCAGATGAGCAGTTCTTC. It encodes CASSEIWSDEQFF.

The chain links TRBV4-3 to TRBJ2-2, with D possibly matching TRBD2 (6 bases). This CDR3 has 16 amino acids. Germline V gene lookup returns CDR1 LGHNA and CDR2 YSLEER. Trimming removed 0 bases at V and 1 base at J, with 9 bases between. This chain's CDR3 is CASSQDPRGNTGELFF. The CDR3 DNA follows: TGCGCCAGCAGCCAAGATCCGCGGGGGAACACCGGGGAGCTGTTTTTT.

The chain uses TRBV30 and TRBJ1-2; 7 positions match TRBD1. With 2 bases clipped from V and 4 bases from J, the junction kept 16 bases outside the gene matches. Germline assignment: CDR1 GTSNPN and CDR2 SVGIG (reference sequence). There are 17 residues in the CDR3. CDR3 DNA sequence: TGTGCCTGGAGTCCCAGCATCGACAGGGTCGGAGGCTATGGCTACACCTTC. Translating gives CAWSPSIDRVGGYGYTF.

The rearrangement joins TRBV9 to TRBJ2-7, with D perhaps TRBD1 (6 bases). The V end lost 3 bases, the J end lost 7 bases, and 14 bases lay between the germline ends. The length of the CDR3 is 13 residues. Per germline, CDR1 SGDLS and CDR2 YYNGEE. In DNA, the CDR3 is TGTGCCAGCAGCGCCGGGACAAAGCGAGAGCAGTACTTC. This codes for CASSAGTKREQYF.

The chain employs TRBV27 and TRBJ2-4, with 9 bases identical to TRBD2. Germline V gives CDR1 MNHEY, CDR2 SMNVEV (reference sequence). CDR3 size: 15 residues. V lost 6 bases and J lost 2; bases outside the gene matches: 5. Here the CDR3 DNA reads TGTGCCAGCAGCCGTGCGGGGGGGACCAAAAACATTCAGTACTTC. Translating it yields CASSRAGGTKNIQYF.

The rearrangement uses TRBV7-2 and TRBJ2-3, with TRBD1 identical over 8 bases. CDR1 and CDR2 (germline): SGHTA, FQGNSA. The CDR3 has 15 residues. Trimming removed 5 bases from V and 4 bases from J; junction bases left unmatched: 8. CDR3 DNA: TGTGCCAGCAGCCCCAGGACAGGGAGCGCAGATACGCAGTATTTT. Translation: CASSPRTGSADTQYF.

This chain connects TRBV12-3 or TRBV12-4 to TRBJ2-7; no definite D call. The ends were cut back, 3 bases at V and 0 bases at J, with 3 bases in the middle. This CDR3 has 12 amino acids. CDR3: CASSFDSYEQYF. DNA for the CDR3: TGTGCCAGCAGTTTCGACTCCTACGAGCAGTACTTC.

The rearrangement joins TRBV19 to TRBJ2-5, with 9 bases matching TRBD1. The J segment lost 5 bases and the V segment lost 7 bases, leaving 11 bases of the junction unmatched. CDR1 and CDR2 from the germline V gene are LNHDA and SQIVND (reference sequence). This CDR3 is built from 15 residues. The CDR3 nucleotides are TGTGCCAGTAACCAGGGACAGGGAGGATGGGAGACCCAGTACTTC. Translation: CASNQGQGGWETQYF.

V usage is TRBV23-1 and J usage is TRBJ1-3; D may be TRBD1 (6 bases). TRBV23-1 is an open reading frame, and its role is uncertain. The CDR3 runs 17 residues. The V and J ends lost 7 bases and 0 bases respectively, with 19 bases between them. This CDR3 is CASTGRLGGSSGNTIYF. In DNA form, the CDR3 reads TGCGCCAGCACCGGGAGGCTGGGGGGCAGCTCTGGAAACACCATATATTTT.